This T cell receptor (beta chain) is from a study of blood T cell repertoires in COVID-19. Background on the study: There were acute and convalescent COVID-19 samples, and they came from the United States, Italy and Spain.

Germline V gene lookup returns CDR1 SGHVS and CDR2 FQNEAQ. The CDR3 is 15 residues long. V shed 5 bases, J shed 6 bases, and the junction held 9 bases outside the gene matches. Authors' analysis steps: Reference gene primer amplification yielded estimated nucleated cell counts. Assay: immunoSEQ multiplex PCR; the TCRdb copy retains only in-frame clones and omits some. The V and J calls and clone size come from that table; D and trimming were worked out from the DNA. There are 150,000 or so clones in the sample; 86% occur only once, and under 5% lies in the top ten. Sequencing used peripheral blood. The gene calls are TRBV7-8 and TRBJ1-5; 8 bases align to TRBD1. The receptor's source is a woman aged 70-85 years with acute or convalescent COVID-19. CDR3 DNA: TGTGCCAGCAGCCTTGGACAGGGTCTTTCTCAGCCCCAGCATTTT. Translated, it gives CASSLGQGLSQPQHF.